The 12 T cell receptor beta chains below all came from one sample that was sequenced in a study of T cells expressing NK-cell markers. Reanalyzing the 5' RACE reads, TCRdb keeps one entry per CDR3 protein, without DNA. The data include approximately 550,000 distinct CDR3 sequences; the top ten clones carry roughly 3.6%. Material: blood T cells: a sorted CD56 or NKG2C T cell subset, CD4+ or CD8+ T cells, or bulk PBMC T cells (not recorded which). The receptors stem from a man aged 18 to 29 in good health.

The CDR3 reads CASRGGLGTSSGANVLTF. The gene calls are TRBV12-3 or TRBV12-4 and TRBJ2-6; no DNA is available, so the TRBD2 call from TCRdb remains unchecked. The CDR3 runs 18 residues.

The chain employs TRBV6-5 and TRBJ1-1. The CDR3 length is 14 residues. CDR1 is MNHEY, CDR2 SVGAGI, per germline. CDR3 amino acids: CASSTSFGATEAFF.

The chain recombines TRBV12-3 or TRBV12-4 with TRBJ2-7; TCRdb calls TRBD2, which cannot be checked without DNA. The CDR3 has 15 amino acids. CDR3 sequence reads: CASSSPTTTPREQYF.

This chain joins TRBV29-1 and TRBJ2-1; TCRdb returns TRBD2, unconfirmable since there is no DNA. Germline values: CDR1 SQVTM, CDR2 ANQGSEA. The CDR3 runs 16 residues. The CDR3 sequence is CSVDGPDIGEENEQFF.

The CDR3 loop is CASSPWTGLRETQYF. The V gene is TRBV11-2, the J gene TRBJ2-5; without DNA, the TCRdb call of TRBD1 cannot be checked. Germline V lookup: CDR1 SGHAT, CDR2 FQNNGV. CDR3 length: 15 amino acids.

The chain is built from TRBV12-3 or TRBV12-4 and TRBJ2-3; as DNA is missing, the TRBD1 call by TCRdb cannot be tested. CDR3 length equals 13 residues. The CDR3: CASVQGPTDTQYF.

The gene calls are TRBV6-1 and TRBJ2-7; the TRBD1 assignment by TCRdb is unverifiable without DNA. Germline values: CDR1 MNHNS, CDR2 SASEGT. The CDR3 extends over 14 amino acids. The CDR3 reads CASMTPLGGYEQYF.

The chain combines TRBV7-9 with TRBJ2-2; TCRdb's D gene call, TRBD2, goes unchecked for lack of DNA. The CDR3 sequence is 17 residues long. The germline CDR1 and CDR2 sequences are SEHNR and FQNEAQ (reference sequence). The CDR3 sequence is CASSPIAGGANTGELFF.

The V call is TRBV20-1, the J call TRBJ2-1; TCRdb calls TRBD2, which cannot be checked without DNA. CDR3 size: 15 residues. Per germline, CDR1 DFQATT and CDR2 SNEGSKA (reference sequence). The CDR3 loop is CSASTAGLRENEQFF.

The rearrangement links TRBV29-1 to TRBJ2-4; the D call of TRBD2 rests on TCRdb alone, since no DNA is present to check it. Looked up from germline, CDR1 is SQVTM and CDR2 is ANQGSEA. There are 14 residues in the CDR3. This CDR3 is CSVEGTLWDSIQYF.

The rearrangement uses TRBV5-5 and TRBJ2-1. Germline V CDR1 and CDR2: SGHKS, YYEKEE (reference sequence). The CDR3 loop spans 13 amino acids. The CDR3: CASSLVAHNEQFF.

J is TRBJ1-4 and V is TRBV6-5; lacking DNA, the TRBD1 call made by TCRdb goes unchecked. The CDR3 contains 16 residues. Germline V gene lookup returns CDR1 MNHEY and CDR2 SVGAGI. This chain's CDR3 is CASSYYRDRPNEKLFF.